The 27 T cell receptor beta chains reported below all come from one sample, sequenced in a study of OX40 agonist ivuxolimab in advanced cancers. Profiling relied on immunoSEQ multiplex PCR, and the TCRdb table lists in-frame clones only, not all of them. The sample lists fewer than 90,000 clones, over 75% seen once, with about 0.28% in the top ten. Sequencing was performed on CD4+ or CD8+ T cells sorted from blood, taken in a trial of the OX40 agonist ivuxolimab. The receptors stem from an adult with an advanced solid tumor such as melanoma, head and neck, liver or kidney cancer.

The chain uses TRBV5-1 and TRBJ2-1; D is unclear. The germline CDR1 and CDR2 sequences are SGHRS and YFSETQ. This CDR3 spans 13 amino acids. V lost 4 bases and J 8 bases, leaving 13 bases between the germline ends. CDR3 amino acids: CASSTRTSDEQFF. CDR3 in DNA: TGCGCCAGCAGCACCAGGACGAGCGATGAGCAGTTCTTC.

V and J are TRBV7-9 and TRBJ2-4; maybe TRBD1 (5 bases). Germline V gene data show CDR1 as SEHNR and CDR2 as FQNEAQ (reference sequence). Between the trimmed V and J ends, which lost 5 bases and 5 bases, there was a span of 13 bases. The CDR3 contains 14 residues. In DNA, the CDR3 is TGTGCCAGCAGCCCCGACAGTAGCCAAAACATTCAGTACTTC. This gives the protein CASSPDSSQNIQYF.

This chain uses TRBV6-5 with TRBJ1-1; no definite D call. The ends were cut back, 2 bases at V and 1 base at J, with 5 bases in the middle. Germline values: CDR1 MNHEY, CDR2 SVGAGI. CDR3 length: 13 amino acids. The CDR3 DNA follows: TGTGCCAGCAGTTACGACGGGAACACTGAAGCTTTCTTT. This encodes CASSYDGNTEAFF.

The V gene is TRBV6-5, the J gene TRBJ1-2; no reliable D call. Between the trimmed V and J ends, which lost 9 bases and 3 bases, there was a span of 20 bases. CDR3 length: 15 amino acids. Germline V gene data show CDR1 as MNHEY and CDR2 as SVGAGI. The CDR3 region is CASSGGPAGDYGYTF. The CDR3 DNA reads TGTGCCAGTTCAGGTGGTCCCGCAGGCGACTATGGCTACACCTTC.

This clone was found many times. This rearrangement joins TRBV19 to TRBJ1-2; no clear D. V lost 3 bases to trimming and J lost 4 bases, with 6 bases between them. The V gene's germline CDR1 is LNHDA and CDR2 SQIVND (reference sequence). The CDR3 extends over 12 amino acids. CDR3: CASSMGGYGYTF. The CDR3 DNA follows: TGTGCCAGTAGTATGGGCGGCTATGGCTACACCTTC.

The chain employs TRBV7-2 and TRBJ2-7; no clear D gene. The germline V gene encodes CDR1 SGHTA and CDR2 FQGNSA. CDR3 length equals 12 residues. The V and J ends lost 1 base and 4 bases respectively, with 5 bases between them. The CDR3 DNA is TGTGCCAGCAGCTTAGGATTTTACGAGCAGTACTTC. Residues: CASSLGFYEQYF.

The CDR3 reads CASSQDGTGVEKLFF. CDR3 sequence (DNA): TGTGCCAGCAGCCAAGATGGGACAGGGGTCGAAAAACTGTTTTTT. The rearrangement uses TRBV4-2 and TRBJ1-4; TRBD1 aligns across 10 bases. V was clipped by 0 bases and J by 8 bases; unmatched bases: 3. The V gene's germline CDR1 is LGHNA and CDR2 YNFKEQ. There are 15 residues in the CDR3.

CDR3: CASGVGGGGEETQYF. The CDR3 DNA is TGCGCCAGCGGGGTTGGGGGAGGAGGCGAAGAGACCCAGTACTTC. The chain has TRBV5-1 and TRBJ2-5, with a tentative D call TRBD2 (6 bases). Between the trimmed V and J ends, which lost 7 bases and 3 bases, there was a span of 19 bases. Per germline, CDR1 SGHRS and CDR2 YFSETQ. The CDR3 extends over 15 amino acids.

The genes are TRBV30 and TRBJ1-1; no clear D gene. Deletions cut 3 bases from V and 0 bases from J, with 8 bases between. CDR3 length: 13 residues. Germline CDR1 GTSNPN, CDR2 SVGIG (reference sequence). The CDR3 reads CAWRLNLNTEAFF. In DNA, the CDR3 is TGTGCCTGGAGGTTGAACCTGAACACTGAAGCTTTCTTT.

This clone appeared a few times. V is TRBV7-2 and J is TRBJ2-3; no definite D call. The CDR3 spans 12 residues. V was shortened by 5 bases and J by 3 bases, with 6 bases between the two germline ends. The germline gives CDR1 SGHTA, CDR2 FQGNSA. The CDR3 DNA reads TGTGCCAGCAGCCTTCGGACAGATACGCAGTATTTT. This codes for CASSLRTDTQYF.

This rearrangement joins TRBV6-6 to TRBJ2-5; a weak D match, TRBD1 (5 bases). The CDR3 is 14 amino acids. Germline V gene sequence: CDR1 MNHNY, CDR2 SVGAGI (reference sequence). Trimming left V 4 bases short and J 5 bases short, with 14 bases between. The CDR3 nucleotides are TGTGCCAGCAGTTCGGACCAGGGATCCGAGACCCAGTACTTC. Translated: CASSSDQGSETQYF.

This chain links TRBV11-3 with TRBJ2-3, with TRBD2 matching 11 bases. The CDR3 spans 15 residues. Germline CDR1 and CDR2: SGHNT and YENEEA. With 5 bases clipped from V and 5 bases from J, the junction kept 6 bases outside the gene matches. CDR3 sequence: CASSPTSGGGDTQYF. The CDR3 DNA reads as TGTGCCAGCAGCCCAACTAGCGGGGGAGGAGATACGCAGTATTTT.

The chain links TRBV19 to TRBJ1-6, with TRBD1 as a possible D gene (6 bases). V was pared by 4 bases and J by 0 bases, with 16 bases between. Germline CDR1 is LNHDA and CDR2 is SQIVND (reference sequence). This CDR3 has 18 amino acids. The CDR3 DNA follows: TGTGCCAGTAGTAGCCCCCTGGGGGCGAGCTCCTATAATTCACCCCTCCACTTT. It is translated as CASSSPLGASSYNSPLHF.

This chain uses TRBV6-5 with TRBJ1-2; no definite D call. Trimming took off 2 bases at V and 2 bases at J, with 3 bases between the two ends. In germline, CDR1 is MNHEY, CDR2 SVGAGI. The CDR3 has 12 amino acids. In nucleotides, the CDR3 is TGTGCCAGCAGTTACCGCAACTATGGCTACACCTTC. The encoded protein is CASSYRNYGYTF.

This clone was seen a few times. The chain recombines TRBV9 with TRBJ1-1; D is ambiguous. Germline V gene lookup returns CDR1 SGDLS and CDR2 YYNGEE. The germline V and J ends were trimmed by 2 bases and 0 bases, with 5 bases remaining between them. CDR3 length: 13 amino acids. This CDR3 is CASSVTLNTEAFF. Written as DNA, the CDR3 is TGTGCCAGCAGCGTGACACTGAACACTGAAGCTTTCTTT.

The chain links TRBV6-1 to TRBJ1-1, with D perhaps TRBD1 (6 bases). Trimming removed 5 bases at V and 6 bases at J, with 10 bases between. CDR1 MNHNS and CDR2 SASEGT come from the germline V gene. This CDR3 has 12 amino acids. CDR3 sequence reads: CASSRQGPEAFF. In DNA form, the CDR3 reads TGTGCCAGCAGTCGGCAGGGGCCTGAAGCTTTCTTT.

The chain uses TRBV6-5 and TRBJ1-1; 9 bases are shared with TRBD1. V dropped 4 bases and J dropped 5; count of bases not matched to a gene: 5. In germline, CDR1 is MNHEY, CDR2 SVGAGI. The CDR3 has 14 amino acids. CDR3 region: CASSFGTGRTEAFF. In DNA, the CDR3 is TGTGCCAGCAGTTTTGGGACAGGGAGGACTGAAGCTTTCTTT.

The V gene is TRBV6-5, the J gene TRBJ2-7; 10 nucleotides agree with TRBD1. Looked up from germline, CDR1 is MNHEY and CDR2 is SVGAGI. This CDR3 has 14 amino acids. Trimming at V came to 5 bases and at J to 3 bases, leaving 4 bases not matched to a gene. Written as DNA, the CDR3 is TGTGCCAGCAGTCAACGGGACAGGGGCTACGAGCAGTACTTC. Amino acids: CASSQRDRGYEQYF.

V gene TRBV5-1 combines with J gene TRBJ2-1, with 8 bases that match TRBD1. Germline CDR1 and CDR2: SGHRS and YFSETQ. The CDR3 length is 16 residues. Trimming removed 7 bases from V and 3 bases from J; junction bases left unmatched: 12. CDR3: CASRQGRDLDYNEQFF. CDR3 DNA sequence: TGCGCCAGCCGACAGGGGCGGGACTTGGACTACAATGAGCAGTTCTTC.

This rearrangement joins TRBV6-6 to TRBJ1-6; no firm D call. There are 15 residues in the CDR3. Germline assignment: CDR1 MNHNY and CDR2 SVGAGI (reference sequence). Trimming cost V 2 bases and J 7 bases, with 12 bases left between them. The CDR3 reads CASSYRGRINSPLHF. CDR3 in DNA: TGTGCCAGCAGTTACCGTGGACGGATAAATTCACCCCTCCACTTT.

The chain recombines TRBV6-5 with TRBJ1-2; tentatively, D is TRBD1 (6 bases). The V gene lost 6 bases and the J gene lost 8 bases, with 10 bases spanning the gap. This CDR3 spans 11 amino acids. Germline CDR1 MNHEY, CDR2 SVGAGI. CDR3 in amino acids: CASRRGTGYTF. The CDR3 DNA sequence: TGTGCCAGCAGAAGGGGGACCGGCTACACCTTC.

The chain joins TRBV2 to TRBJ1-6; 8 bases align to TRBD1. Losses at the gene ends were 8 bases for V and 9 bases for J; bases not matched to a gene: 9. In germline, CDR1 is SNHLY, CDR2 FYNNEI. The CDR3 spans 14 residues. CDR3 sequence (DNA): TGTGCCAGCCTCGGACAGGGCCTGGGTTCACCCCTCCACTTT. It specifies CASLGQGLGSPLHF.

The chain is built from TRBV18 and TRBJ2-5, with D hard to call. This CDR3 region has 12 residues. The V gene lost 2 bases and the J gene lost 5 bases, with 6 bases spanning the gap. CDR1 is KGHSH and CDR2 is LQKENI in the germline V gene. Here the CDR3 reads CASSPGKETQYF. The CDR3 DNA reads TGTGCCAGCTCACCAGGAAAGGAGACCCAGTACTTC.

V is TRBV7-6 and J is TRBJ2-5; 9 bases map to TRBD1. CDR1 is SGHVS, CDR2 FNYEAQ, per germline. The trim removed 1 base at V and 5 bases at J, leaving 5 bases unmatched. The CDR3 covers 15 residues. The CDR3 region is CASSLGGTGTETQYF. In nucleotides, the CDR3 is TGTGCCAGCAGCTTAGGGGGGACAGGGACGGAGACCCAGTACTTC.

This chain uses TRBV11-2 with TRBJ2-5; 8 bases are shared with TRBD2. Germline trimming cut 1 base from V and 3 bases from J; bases unmatched to any gene: 4. Per the germline V gene, CDR1 is SGHAT and CDR2 is FQNNGV. CDR3 length: 15 residues. The CDR3 spells CASSLGPRGEETQYF. In nucleotides, the CDR3 is TGTGCCAGCAGCTTAGGGCCGCGGGGGGAAGAGACCCAGTACTTC.

The sample holds one count of this clone. The J gene is TRBJ1-3, the V gene TRBV18, with 8 bases that match TRBD1. J gave up 3 bases and V 3 bases, and 4 bases lay outside the gene matches. This CDR3 region has 15 residues. Germline V CDR1 and CDR2: KGHSH, LQKENI. Here the CDR3 DNA reads TGTGCCAGCTCACCTGACAGGGGATTTGGAAACACCATATATTTT. It is translated as CASSPDRGFGNTIYF.

The chain joins TRBV5-1 to TRBJ2-1; the D call may be TRBD1 or TRBD2 (6 bases each). CDR1 SGHRS and CDR2 YFSETQ come from the germline V gene. The CDR3 spans 16 residues. V was shortened by 6 bases and J by 1 base, with 17 bases between the two germline ends. CDR3 protein: CASILTEGGSYNEQFF. DNA of the CDR3: TGCGCCAGCATACTCACGGAGGGGGGTTCCTACAATGAGCAGTTCTTC.